This paragraph covers one T cell receptor beta chain sequence. What it binds is not known. Individuals with ophthalmopathy presented a Clinical Activity Score of at least 3, a NOSPECS grade of at least 4 and a duration under 3 months. The data belong to a study of T cells in Graves' hyperthyroidism and ophthalmopathy. Study outcomes and limitations: The model forecast ophthalmopathy, anticipating it by a median approximately 6.2 months before onset.

TCR beta CDR3 regions were amplified from RNA. First-round RT-PCR with HTBI primers amplified the TCR CDR3 region. TCRdb redid the calling of the multiplex PCR reads with MiXCR, one entry per CDR3 protein. The table shows approximately 610,000 distinct CDR3 sequences, with around 15% occurring only once. The CDR3 spans 15 residues. Trimming cost V 3 bases and J 2 bases, with 13 bases left between them. Germline V gene data show CDR1 as SGHTA and CDR2 as FQGTGA. The sequence came from a woman in her thirties or forties with Graves' ophthalmopathy. Material: blood. The genes are TRBV7-3 and TRBJ2-5; D is possibly TRBD1 (7 bases). The CDR3 loop reads CASSLEGAFQETQYF. CDR3 nucleotide sequence: TGTGCCAGCAGCTTGGAGGGGGCGTTTCAAGAGACCCAGTACTTC.